A selection of T cell receptor beta chains follows, all from one sample in a study of OX40 agonist ivuxolimab in advanced cancers. Measured with immunoSEQ multiplex PCR; TCRdb has only the in-frame clones, and not every one. The sample includes roughly 69,000 clones, less than 95% of them seen just once. Source: CD4+ or CD8+ T cells sorted from blood, taken in a trial of the OX40 agonist ivuxolimab. Source of these receptors: an adult with an advanced solid tumor such as melanoma, head and neck, liver or kidney cancer. Each CDR3 is given with its conserved first and last residue. A D gene is named only where the DNA matches it firmly. Where a row states a size, it is once, few, many or the class of an expanded clone; other rows omit it.

clone size	V gene	D gene	J gene	CDR3 DNA	CDR3 protein
NA	TRBV28	NA	TRBJ2-2	TGTGCCAGCAGCCTGGAGGTGGCCGGGGAGCTGTTTTTT	CASSLEVAGELFF
NA	TRBV21-1	NA	TRBJ2-1	TGTGCCAACGAGGGTAAGGGGAGGGGGAAACTAGCGGCGTTCTACAATGAGCAGTTCTTC	CANEGKGRGKLAAFYNEQFF
NA	TRBV27	NA	TRBJ1-2	TGTGCCAGCAGTCTTGGCAGGGGAGGTGGCTACACCTTC	CASSLGRGGGYTF
few	TRBV6-1	TRBD1	TRBJ1-1	TGTGCCAGCAGTTCCGGGACAGGGTACACTGAAGCTTTCTTT	CASSSGTGYTEAFF
few	TRBV7-9	NA	TRBJ2-7	TGTGCCAGCAGCCCCAAGGTGGCGGGCCTTTCCTACGAGCAGTACTTC	CASSPKVAGLSYEQYF
NA	TRBV27	TRBD1	TRBJ1-5	TGTGCCAGCCGCGAACTTCGGACAGGGGAGGACCAGCCCCAGCATTTT	CASRELRTGEDQPQHF
NA	TRBV28	NA	TRBJ2-7	TGTGCCAGCAGTCAAACAGGGTTTTCCCTCTACGAGCAGTACTTC	CASSQTGFSLYEQYF
NA	TRBV18	NA	TRBJ1-1	TGTGCCAGCTCACCACCATCTGTCTCCACTGAAGCTTTCTTT	CASSPPSVSTEAFF
few	TRBV6-5	NA	TRBJ1-2	TGTGCCACATCGGGGGGCGCCAGTGGCTACACCTTC	CATSGGASGYTF
NA	TRBV21-1	NA	TRBJ1-5	TGTGCCAGCAGATACGGGACAGTTAATAGCAATCAGCCCCAGCATTTT	CASRYGTVNSNQPQHF
NA	TRBV11-2	TRBD2	TRBJ2-1	TGTGCCAGCAGCCCTAGGGTGGGACTAATGACCGTACGACTCGATGAGCAGTTCTTC	CASSPRVGLMTVRLDEQFF
NA	TRBV9	NA	TRBJ2-7	TGTGCCAGCAGCGTTGCCTACGGCGACTCCTACGAGCAGTACTTC	CASSVAYGDSYEQYF
NA	TRBV9	NA	TRBJ1-5	TGTGCCAGCAGCAAGGACACTTCACTGCAGCCCCAGCATTTT	CASSKDTSLQPQHF
NA	TRBV6-1	NA	TRBJ1-5	TGTGCCAGCAGTGAAAGGCTAGGGGATCAGCCCCAGCATTTT	CASSERLGDQPQHF
NA	TRBV4-1	TRBD2	TRBJ2-3	TGCGCCAGCAGCCAAGTTGGAGCGGGAGCGGGAGATACGCAGTATTTT	CASSQVGAGAGDTQYF
once	TRBV13	TRBD2	TRBJ2-1	TGTGCCAGCAGCTTCACTAGCGGGAGGGGGAATGAGCAGTTCTTC	CASSFTSGRGNEQFF
NA	TRBV2	TRBD2	TRBJ2-3	TGTGCCAGCAGCCAACTAGCGGGAGGCGGCGATACGCAGTATTTT	CASSQLAGGGDTQYF
NA	TRBV9	TRBD1	TRBJ1-2	TGTGCCAGCAGCGTAAAAGGGACAGGGGCTTATGGCTACACCTTC	CASSVKGTGAYGYTF
NA	TRBV19	NA	TRBJ2-3	TGTGCCAGTAGTATATCAGGAGATGTGACAGATACGCAGTATTTT	CASSISGDVTDTQYF
NA	TRBV5-6	NA	TRBJ2-3	TGTGCCAGCAGCTTGGACCTATTTGTCCCAGGAGATACGCAGTATTTT	CASSLDLFVPGDTQYF
NA	TRBV6-4	NA	TRBJ2-7	TGTGCCAGCAGTGACTACACCTTAAACTACGAGCAGTACTTC	CASSDYTLNYEQYF
once	TRBV11-3	NA	TRBJ2-3	TGTGCCAGCAGCCGAGGGGTTAGCACAGATACGCAGTATTTT	CASSRGVSTDTQYF
NA	TRBV7-2	TRBD1	TRBJ1-4	TGTGCCAGCACTCGGGGGACAGCAACTAATGAAAAACTGTTTTTT	CASTRGTATNEKLFF
NA	TRBV5-1	TRBD1	TRBJ2-7	TGCGCCAGCAGCGGGGGACAGGGCCACGAGCAGTACTTC	CASSGGQGHEQYF
NA	TRBV28	NA	TRBJ1-1	TGTGCCAGCAGTCTCCACCCGGAGGGGCAGAACACTGAAGCTTTCTTT	CASSLHPEGQNTEAFF
NA	TRBV11-2	NA	TRBJ2-7	TGTGCCAGCAGCGGATGGAACTCACGGGGGCAATACGAGCAGTACTTC	CASSGWNSRGQYEQYF
NA	TRBV28	NA	TRBJ1-2	TGTGCCAGCACCAACCCGTTAATGCGGGGGCGAGGCTACACCTTC	CASTNPLMRGRGYTF
NA	TRBV2	NA	TRBJ2-1	TGTGCCAGCAGTGAGGCGTGGGGTGTTGAGCAGTTCTTC	CASSEAWGVEQFF
NA	TRBV5-4	NA	TRBJ2-1	TGTGCCAGCAGCTCCGAGGGGGGGGTTTCCTACAATGAGCAGTTCTTC	CASSSEGGVSYNEQFF
NA	TRBV11-2	NA	TRBJ2-1	TGTGCCAGCAGCTTAGAAGGTAGATTTGGGGAGCAGTTCTTC	CASSLEGRFGEQFF
NA	TRBV30	TRBD1	TRBJ1-4	TGTGCCTGGAGTGTCACAGGGGGGGGTGAAAAACTGTTTTTT	CAWSVTGGGEKLFF
NA	TRBV9	NA	TRBJ1-3	TGTGCCAGCAGCGTAGGGGCGGGAGACACCATATATTTT	CASSVGAGDTIYF
NA	TRBV5-1	NA	TRBJ2-4	TGCGCCAGCAGCCTGGCCAGGGCAGGGATGGACATTCAGTACTTC	CASSLARAGMDIQYF
NA	TRBV5-1	NA	TRBJ1-1	TGCGCCAGCAGCTTTGAGGGGATGAACACTGAAGCTTTCTTT	CASSFEGMNTEAFF
NA	TRBV6-1	TRBD2	TRBJ2-1	TGTGCCAGCAGTGTCCATGTGGGGGGGTATAACAATGAGCAGTTCTTC	CASSVHVGGYNNEQFF
NA	TRBV2	NA	TRBJ2-2	TGTGCCAGCAGTGAAGGGCGGGACTGGACCGGGGAGCTGTTTTTT	CASSEGRDWTGELFF
once	TRBV4-1	NA	TRBJ1-1	TGCGCCAGCAGCCAAGATCCGGGGCGCATCGGGAACACTGAAGCTTTCTTT	CASSQDPGRIGNTEAFF
NA	TRBV7-3	NA	TRBJ2-3	TGTGCCAGCGCCCCCCAGCCAGGCGCAGATACGCAGTATTTT	CASAPQPGADTQYF
NA	TRBV27	NA	TRBJ2-2	TGTGCCAGCAGTTATCTTGGGGTCGGGGAGCTGTTTTTT	CASSYLGVGELFF
NA	TRBV5-1	NA	TRBJ2-2	TGCGCCAGCAGCGCTAAGGCTAGCCCGAACACCGGGGAGCTGTTTTTT	CASSAKASPNTGELFF
NA	TRBV7-6	TRBD1	TRBJ1-4	TGTGCCAGCAGCACACGGGACAGGGTGCGTGAAAAACTGTTTTTT	CASSTRDRVREKLFF
NA	TRBV5-1	NA	TRBJ1-5	TGCGCCAGCAGTGAGATGGGTGGCAATCAGCCCCAGCATTTT	CASSEMGGNQPQHF
NA	TRBV19	TRBD2	TRBJ2-7	TGTGCCTCCTCTTTTGCTAGCGGGAGGGGCGAGCAGTACTTC	CASSFASGRGEQYF
NA	TRBV28	NA	TRBJ1-2	TGTGCCAGCAGTTTCGCAGGGGCGCCGGGCTACACCTTC	CASSFAGAPGYTF
NA	TRBV4-2	TRBD2	TRBJ2-7	TGTGCCAGCAGCCAAGATGGGGGAGGGGTGGCCTACGAGCAGTACTTC	CASSQDGGGVAYEQYF
NA	TRBV4-1	TRBD2	TRBJ2-1	TGCGCCAGCAGCCAAGAATTCGGACTAGTCGAGGTTGAGCAGTTCTTC	CASSQEFGLVEVEQFF
once	TRBV6-1	NA	TRBJ1-3	TGTGCCAGCAGTGGACAAGGTACTGGAAACACCATATATTTT	CASSGQGTGNTIYF
NA	TRBV18	TRBD1	TRBJ2-5	TGTGCCAGCTCACCAACGCGGACAGGGGGGGCCCAAGAGACCCAGTACTTC	CASSPTRTGGAQETQYF
NA	TRBV6-6	TRBD1	TRBJ1-2	TGTGCCAGCAGTTACCGAGGACAGGGAGGCTATGGCTACACCTTC	CASSYRGQGGYGYTF
NA	TRBV10-1	NA	TRBJ1-1	TGCGCCAGCAGTGAAGAGGGGAACACTGAAGCTTTCTTT	CASSEEGNTEAFF
NA	TRBV7-2	TRBD1	TRBJ1-3	TGTGCCAGCAGCTTAGCGGTGGGACAGTTCAACTCTGGAAACACCATATATTTT	CASSLAVGQFNSGNTIYF
NA	TRBV28	NA	TRBJ1-2	TGTGCCAGCAGGGAGCGGGTCTACACCTTC	CASRERVYTF
NA	TRBV27	NA	TRBJ1-5	TGTGCCAGCAGTTTGGTGGGCAGCAGATTCAATCAGCCCCAGCATTTT	CASSLVGSRFNQPQHF
NA	TRBV29-1	TRBD2	TRBJ2-3	TGCAGCGTGGATACCCTAGCGGGAGGGCCGGGAGATACGCAGTATTTT	CSVDTLAGGPGDTQYF
once	TRBV9	TRBD2	TRBJ2-1	TGTGCCAGCAGCGTAGATGCTAGCGGGTCAACTGAGCAGTTCTTC	CASSVDASGSTEQFF
NA	TRBV30	NA	TRBJ1-3	TGTGCCTGGAGTGTGGTGGGAAACACCATATATTTT	CAWSVVGNTIYF
NA	TRBV19	NA	TRBJ2-7	TGTGCCAGTAGTATGGGGGCGGGAGGACAGGTCGACGAGCAGTACTTC	CASSMGAGGQVDEQYF
once	TRBV7-7	TRBD1	TRBJ2-5	TGTGCTAGCAGCTGGACAGGGGCAGAGACCCAGTACTTC	CASSWTGAETQYF
NA	TRBV6-7	NA	TRBJ1-5	TGTGCCAGCAGTTACCCATCCTTTCTCTATAGCAATCAGCCCCAGCATTTT	CASSYPSFLYSNQPQHF